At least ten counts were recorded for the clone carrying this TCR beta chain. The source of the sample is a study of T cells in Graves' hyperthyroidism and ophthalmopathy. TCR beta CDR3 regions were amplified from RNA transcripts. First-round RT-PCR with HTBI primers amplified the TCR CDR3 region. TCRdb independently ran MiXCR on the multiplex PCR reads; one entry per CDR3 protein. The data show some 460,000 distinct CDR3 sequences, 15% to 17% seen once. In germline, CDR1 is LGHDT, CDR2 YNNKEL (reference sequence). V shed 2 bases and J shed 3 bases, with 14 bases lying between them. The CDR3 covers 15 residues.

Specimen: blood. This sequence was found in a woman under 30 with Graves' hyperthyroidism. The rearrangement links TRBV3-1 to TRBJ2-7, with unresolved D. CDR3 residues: CASSQQDDFDYEQYF. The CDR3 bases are TGTGCCAGCAGCCAACAGGACGATTTTGACTACGAGCAGTACTTC.